The 28 T cell receptor beta chains in this list originate from one sample, sequenced in a study of persistence of HIV-infected CD4 T cells. This was the immunoSEQ version 4 assay in survey mode. Using immunoSEQ multiplex PCR, the repertoire was profiled, and TCRdb retains in-frame clones only, with some absent. Here the sample spans about 45,000 clones, 80% to 90% being singletons. This nonspecific control used anti-CD3/anti-CD28 bead stimulation of CD4+ T cells. Responding CD4+ T cells were sorted by upregulation of both CD40 ligand and CD69. These receptors are not linked to any known antigen. Sequencing was performed on CD4+ T cells sorted from PBMCs after approximately 18-hour stimulation, taken from a patient who received antiretroviral therapy. The receptors come from an adult woman with HIV who was CMV-seropositive.

The CDR3 DNA reads TGTGCCAGCAGCGGCCCCGGGACAGGGCTTCGCCATGGCTCTGGAAACACCATATATTTT. This encodes CASSGPGTGLRHGSGNTIYF. The chain links TRBV9 to TRBJ1-3; 9 bases are shared with TRBD1. Germline V gene sequence: CDR1 SGDLS, CDR2 YYNGEE. The CDR3 consists of 20 residues. The J segment lost 0 bases and the V segment lost 3 bases, leaving 16 bases of the junction unmatched.

The genes are TRBV7-2 and TRBJ2-7, with 10 bases that match TRBD1. The CDR3 length is 15 residues. The V and J ends lost 1 base and 4 bases, in that order; junction bases with no gene match: 4. CDR1 is SGHTA, CDR2 FQGNSA, per germline. CDR3 DNA sequence: TGTGCCAGCAGCTTAGGGGGGACAGGGGTATACGAGCAGTACTTC. As protein: CASSLGGTGVYEQYF. The variable domain in full, with the rest retrieved from reference TRBV7-2 and TRBJ2-7, is GAGVSQSPSNKVTEKGKDVELRCDPISGHTALYWYRQSLGQGLEFLIYFQGNSAPDKSGLPSDRFSAERTGGSVSTLTIQRTQQEDSAVYLCASSLGGTGVYEQYFGPGTRLTVT.

The gene calls are TRBV24-1 and TRBJ2-7; 8 nucleotides match TRBD1. This CDR3 has 15 residues. V shed 6 bases, J shed 3 bases, and the junction held 9 bases outside the gene matches. Germline CDR1 reads KGHDR; CDR2 reads SFDVKD. CDR3 sequence (DNA): TGTGCCACCAGTTTCAGGACAGGGAACAGCTACGAGCAGTACTTC. As protein: CATSFRTGNSYEQYF.

The chain carries TRBV28 and TRBJ2-7, with a tentative D call TRBD1 (6 bases). The CDR3 is made up of 16 amino acids. From germline, CDR1 is MDHEN and CDR2 SYDVKM. V was trimmed by 3 bases and J by 2 bases, leaving 17 bases between them. As DNA, the CDR3 is TGTGCCAGCAGTTTTCGCCGGGTGGCAGGGGCCTACGAGCAGTACTTC. This gives the protein CASSFRRVAGAYEQYF.

J is TRBJ2-5 and V is TRBV2; D is ambiguous. The CDR3 runs 14 residues. The germline V and J ends were trimmed by 4 bases and 0 bases, with 9 bases remaining between them. Germline V gene sequence: CDR1 SNHLY, CDR2 FYNNEI. This CDR3 reads CASSVVRYQETQYF. Written as DNA, the CDR3 is TGTGCCAGCAGTGTGGTGAGGTACCAAGAGACCCAGTACTTC.

The gene calls are TRBV28 and TRBJ2-6; TRBD2 might be the D (6 bases). V was clipped by 6 bases and J by 2 bases, with 11 bases between them. CDR1 MDHEN and CDR2 SYDVKM come from the germline V gene. The CDR3 loop spans 15 amino acids. CDR3 DNA sequence: TGTGCCAGCAGCCCCGGCGGGGCTGGGGCCAACGTCCTGACTTTC. This encodes CASSPGGAGANVLTF.

V gene TRBV15 combines with J gene TRBJ1-1, with 7 bases matching TRBD1. The CDR3 has 15 amino acids. V shed 3 bases and J 4 bases; nucleotides not matched to a gene: 8. Germline V CDR1 and CDR2: LNHNV, YYDKDF (reference sequence). CDR3 residues: CATSRRDSGATEAFF. The DNA of the CDR3 is TGTGCCACCAGCAGGCGGGACAGCGGAGCCACTGAAGCTTTCTTT.

The genes are TRBV6-5 and TRBJ2-5; D not certain. V lost 6 bases and J lost 1, with 15 bases in between. The V gene's germline CDR1 is MNHEY and CDR2 SVGAGI. The CDR3 is 15 amino acids. The CDR3 spells CASSLSGRLQETQYF. The CDR3 region has the DNA TGTGCCAGCAGCCTCTCCGGCAGGCTCCAAGAGACCCAGTACTTC.

The J gene is TRBJ1-1, the V gene TRBV2; a weak D match, TRBD1 (5 bases). This CDR3 spans 14 amino acids. Trimming pared 3 bases from V and 1 base from J, leaving 9 bases between. Germline assignment: CDR1 SNHLY and CDR2 FYNNEI. The DNA of the CDR3 is TGTGCCAGCAGTGAGAGGCAGGGGAACACTGAAGCTTTCTTT. Translating it yields CASSERQGNTEAFF. Looking up the rest from reference TRBV2 and TRBJ1-1 gives the full variable domain: EPEVTQTPSHQVTQMGQEVILRCVPISNHLYFYWYRQILGQKVEFLVSFYNNEISEKSEIFDDQFSVERPDGSNFTLKIRSTKLEDSAMYFCASSERQGNTEAFFGQGTRLTVV.

The CDR3 protein is CASSLDPTTGELFF. The CDR3, as DNA: TGCGCCAGCAGCTTGGACCCCACCACCGGGGAGCTGTTTTTT. The chain joins TRBV5-1 to TRBJ2-2; D gene unclear. V lost 0 bases to trimming and J lost 4 bases, with 7 bases between them. CDR3 length: 14 residues. Per germline, CDR1 SGHRS and CDR2 YFSETQ.

This clone has only a few counts. The chain couples TRBV15 to TRBJ2-1; 9 nucleotides align to TRBD2. Trimming removed 0 bases from V and 4 bases from J; junction bases left unmatched: 7. This CDR3 region has 17 residues. CDR1 is LNHNV and CDR2 is YYDKDF in the germline V gene (reference sequence). The CDR3 sequence is CATSRETAGLAYNEQFF. The CDR3 DNA reads as TGTGCCACCAGCAGAGAAACAGCGGGACTAGCTTACAATGAGCAGTTCTTC.

The chain joins TRBV5-4 to TRBJ1-1; tentatively, D is TRBD1 (6 bases). Germline CDR1 SGHNT, CDR2 YYREEE (reference sequence). The CDR3 covers 15 residues. Trimming pared 4 bases from V and 1 base from J, leaving 14 bases between. The CDR3 is CASSPPPGANTEAFF. CDR3 DNA: TGTGCCAGCAGCCCTCCCCCGGGGGCGAACACTGAAGCTTTCTTT. Looking up the rest from reference TRBV5-4 and TRBJ1-1 gives the full variable domain: ETGVTQSPTHLIKTRGQQVTLRCSSQSGHNTVSWYQQALGQGPQFIFQYYREEENGRGNFPPRFSGLQFPNYSSELNVNALELDDSALYLCASSPPPGANTEAFFGQGTRLTVV.

This clone came up a few times. The genes are TRBV13 and TRBJ1-3; no reliable D call. The V gene's germline CDR1 is PRHDT and CDR2 FYEKMQ (reference sequence). V was trimmed by 5 bases and J by 11 bases, leaving 13 bases between them. This CDR3 is built from 12 residues. The DNA of the CDR3 is TGTGCCAGCAGCCCACTTCGACCTTCCATATATTTT. Amino acid sequence: CASSPLRPSIYF.

The V call is TRBV6-6, the J call TRBJ1-2; D may be TRBD1 (5 bases). Trimming shortened V by 7 bases and J by 7 bases, and 22 bases separated the two germline ends. The CDR3 loop spans 15 amino acids. Germline V lookup: CDR1 MNHNY, CDR2 SVGAGI (reference sequence). The CDR3: CASTRPGSGDGGYTF. CDR3 DNA sequence: TGTGCCAGCACTAGGCCAGGGTCGGGAGATGGTGGCTACACCTTC.

The V and J genes are TRBV5-1 and TRBJ2-5, with D unclear. V was cut by 0 bases and J by 3 bases, with 15 bases left in between. Per the germline V gene, CDR1 is SGHRS and CDR2 is YFSETQ. The CDR3 covers 16 residues. The CDR3 loop reads CASSLGVMALEETQYF. Here the CDR3 DNA reads TGCGCCAGCAGCTTGGGGGTGATGGCGCTCGAAGAGACCCAGTACTTC.

The chain couples TRBV5-1 to TRBJ2-7; TRBD1 matches at 8 bases. This CDR3 comprises 15 residues. Germline loops: CDR1 SGHRS, CDR2 YFSETQ. Trimming cost V 9 bases and J 3 bases; bases outside gene matches: 14. The CDR3 loop is CANPGTGGGDYEQYF. CDR3 in DNA: TGCGCCAACCCGGGGACAGGCGGTGGAGACTACGAGCAGTACTTC.

This clone has a single count. The J gene is TRBJ2-1, the V gene TRBV12-3 or TRBV12-4, with D possibly being TRBD1 (5 bases). This CDR3 is built from 13 residues. Between the trimmed V and J ends, which lost 7 bases and 8 bases, there was a span of 15 bases. The CDR3 here is CASTRVGHYEQFF. CDR3 DNA sequence: TGTGCCAGCACGAGAGTGGGGCACTATGAGCAGTTCTTC.

V and J are TRBV19 and TRBJ1-5; D is ambiguous. V dropped 3 bases and J dropped 6 bases, with 12 bases sitting between them. The CDR3 runs to 14 residues. Germline V gene lookup returns CDR1 LNHDA and CDR2 SQIVND (reference sequence). CDR3 loop: CASSMVGIFQPQHF. For the CDR3, the DNA is TGTGCCAGTAGTATGGTCGGAATATTTCAGCCCCAGCATTTT. Drawing the rest from reference TRBV19 and TRBJ1-5, the complete variable domain is DGGITQSPKYLFRKEGQNVTLSCEQNLNHDAMYWYRQDPGQGLRLIYYSQIVNDFQKGDIAEGYSVSREKKESFPLTVTSAQKNPTAFYLCASSMVGIFQPQHFGDGTRLSIL.

The V gene is TRBV6-5, the J gene TRBJ1-3; D is ambiguous. V dropped 8 bases and J dropped 6 bases, with 8 bases sitting between them. From germline, CDR1 is MNHEY and CDR2 SVGAGI. CDR3 length: 11 residues. CDR3 nucleotides: TGTGCCAGCGCACAAGAAAACACCATATATTTT. Its translation: CASAQENTIYF.

V is TRBV10-3 and J is TRBJ1-5; 7 bases map to TRBD1. The CDR3 covers 15 residues. V trimming: 5 bases; J trimming: 9 bases; junction bases outside the gene matches: 13. The germline CDR1 and CDR2 sequences are ENHRY and SYGVKD. The CDR3 reads CAISSGTVIFGPQHF. CDR3 in DNA: TGTGCCATCAGTTCCGGGACAGTGATTTTTGGGCCCCAGCATTTT.

This rearrangement joins TRBV7-3 to TRBJ2-3; perhaps TRBD2 as D (5 bases). The CDR3 loop spans 13 amino acids. Trimming pared 5 bases from V and 3 bases from J, leaving 9 bases between. Germline CDR1 SGHTA, CDR2 FQGTGA. CDR3 amino acids: CASSLGLTDTQYF. The CDR3 nucleotides are TGTGCCAGCAGCCTCGGACTGACAGATACGCAGTATTTT.

This sequence joins TRBV10-1 and TRBJ2-3; D is possibly TRBD2 (5 bases). V was cut by 6 bases and J by 0 bases, with 10 bases left in between. The germline CDR1 and CDR2 sequences are WNHNN and SYGVQD (reference sequence). This CDR3 has 14 residues. The CDR3 reads CASRRSGSTDTQYF. The CDR3 DNA sequence: TGCGCCAGCAGAAGGAGCGGTAGCACAGATACGCAGTATTTT.

A note on this clone: An end of the junction differs from the germline gene, which may be a read error. The CDR3 nucleotides are TGTGCCAGCAGTCTATACAGTGAGCAGTTCTTC. Its translation: CASSLYSEQFF. The chain couples TRBV28 to TRBJ2-1; D remains unclear. From germline, CDR1 is MDHEN and CDR2 SYDVKM. The CDR3 sequence is 11 residues long. Together with reference TRBV28 and TRBJ2-1, the CDR3 gives the full variable domain: DVKVTQSSRYLVKRTGEKVFLECVQDMDHENMFWYRQDPGLGLRLIYFSYDVKMKEKGDIPEGYSVSREKKERFSLILESASTNQTSMYLCASSLYSEQFFGPGTRLTVL.

The chain is built from TRBV28 and TRBJ2-7; TRBD2 might be the D (6 bases). Germline V CDR1 and CDR2: MDHEN, SYDVKM. Trimming stripped 6 bases from V and 4 bases from J, with 16 bases between. The CDR3 covers 14 residues. Here the CDR3 reads CASSFGGLSYEQYF. CDR3 sequence (DNA): TGTGCCAGCAGCTTCGGGGGTTTATCTTACGAGCAGTACTTC.

The chain links TRBV10-3 to TRBJ1-1; weak D call: TRBD1 (6 bases). In germline, CDR1 is ENHRY, CDR2 SYGVKD. The V gene lost 4 bases and the J gene lost 0 bases, with 12 bases spanning the gap. The CDR3 has 15 residues. In DNA form, the CDR3 reads TGTGCCATCAGTGTCGGAAGGGGGATGAACACTGAAGCTTTCTTT. It translates to CAISVGRGMNTEAFF.

The V call is TRBV27, the J call TRBJ2-7; D remains unclear. Germline lookup yields CDR1 MNHEY and CDR2 SMNVEV (reference sequence). The CDR3 has 15 amino acids. V was trimmed by 1 base and J by 3 bases, leaving 13 bases between them. The CDR3 is CASSLFRGADYEQYF. In DNA, the CDR3 is TGTGCCAGCAGTTTATTCCGCGGAGCTGACTACGAGCAGTACTTC.

This chain joins TRBV27 and TRBJ2-1, with 8 bases matching TRBD2. The CDR3 has 12 residues. V trimming: 3 bases; J trimming: 15 bases; junction bases outside the gene matches: 7. The germline V gene has CDR1 MNHEY and CDR2 SMNVEV (reference sequence). The CDR3 loop is CASSFAGGYPFF. CDR3 coding DNA: TGTGCCAGCAGTTTCGCGGGAGGTTATCCGTTCTTC.

The chain carries TRBV15 and TRBJ2-5; D gene unclear. Germline V CDR1 and CDR2: LNHNV, YYDKDF (reference sequence). V gave up 1 base and J gave up 2 bases, with 11 bases separating them. The CDR3 sequence is 15 residues long. The CDR3 DNA reads TGTGCCACCAGCAGAGTTAGGCAGAATCAAGAGACCCAGTACTTC. This codes for CATSRVRQNQETQYF.